The 20 T cell receptor beta chains listed next were all sequenced from one sample in a study of T cells in Graves' hyperthyroidism and ophthalmopathy. The source material, RNA transcripts, was used to amplify TCR beta CDR3 regions. HTBI primers were employed in a first-round RT-PCR of the TCR CDR3. TCRdb recomputed calls from the multiplex PCR reads with MiXCR, one row per CDR3 protein. The sample records under 200,000 distinct CDR3 sequences, roughly 9.4% being singletons. Sequenced: blood. These TCRs come from a woman younger than 35 with Graves' hyperthyroidism that later progressed to Graves' ophthalmopathy.

There are many counts of this clonotype. The CDR3 DNA reads as TGCAGTTTAAGCGGCGGGAGTATCAACGAGCAGTACTTC. It translates to CSLSGGSINEQYF. This sequence joins TRBV20-1 and TRBJ2-7; 7 nucleotides match TRBD2. J gave up 5 bases and V 8 bases, and 12 bases lay outside the gene matches. CDR1 DFQATT and CDR2 SNEGSKA come from the germline V gene (reference sequence). This CDR3 is 13 amino acids long.

The genes are TRBV7-2 and TRBJ2-2, with a weak D call TRBD2 (7 bases). V dropped 5 bases and J dropped 5 bases, with 18 bases sitting between them. The CDR3 loop spans 16 amino acids. Germline assignment: CDR1 SGHTA and CDR2 FQGNSA. CDR3 DNA sequence: TGTGCCAGCAGCCAAGATAAGGGGGGGCGTACCGGGGAGCTGTTTTTT. Amino acid sequence: CASSQDKGGRTGELFF.

This clonotype was observed a few times. The chain recombines TRBV4-1 with TRBJ1-3; TRBD1 matches 7 bases. V was clipped by 6 bases and J by 2 bases; unmatched bases: 13. Germline lookup yields CDR1 MGHRA and CDR2 YSYEKL. This CDR3 has 17 amino acids. CDR3 nucleotides: TGCGCCAGCAGTAAAACCCAGGGGGAAGTGGCTGGAAACACCATATATTTT. It encodes CASSKTQGEVAGNTIYF.

This clonotype was counted at least ten times. The chain employs TRBV20-1 and TRBJ2-7, with 11 bases identical to TRBD1. Germline values: CDR1 DFQATT, CDR2 SNEGSKA (reference sequence). The J segment lost 3 bases and the V segment lost 3 bases, leaving 4 bases of the junction unmatched. The CDR3 length is 14 residues. CDR3 in DNA: TGCAGTGCTAGGATGGACAGGGGGCTCTACGAGCAGTACTTC. It translates to CSARMDRGLYEQYF.

This clonotype was recorded at least ten times. The genes are TRBV3-1 and TRBJ1-5; a possible D gene is TRBD1 (5 bases). V dropped 0 bases and J dropped 7 bases, with 13 bases sitting between them. This CDR3 spans 15 amino acids. CDR1 is LGHDT and CDR2 is YNNKEL in the germline V gene (reference sequence). CDR3 in DNA: TGTGCCAGCAGCCAAGACTCCAGGGTAGGCCAGCCCCAGCATTTT. This encodes CASSQDSRVGQPQHF.

This clonotype has a count of ten or more. The chain employs TRBV2 and TRBJ1-2, with D hard to call. The CDR3 has 11 residues. Trimming left V 0 bases short and J 6 bases short, with 2 bases between. Per the germline V gene, CDR1 is SNHLY and CDR2 is FYNNEI. The CDR3 bases are TGTGCCAGCAGTGAAGCGGATGGCTACACCTTC. Translated: CASSEADGYTF.

The V call is TRBV3-1, the J call TRBJ1-6; TRBD1 aligns across 7 bases. The CDR3 has 15 amino acids. Germline V lookup: CDR1 LGHDT, CDR2 YNNKEL (reference sequence). Trimming cost V 1 base and J 7 bases; bases outside gene matches: 4. The CDR3 reads CASSQVQGKNSPLHF. CDR3 coding DNA: TGTGCCAGCAGCCAAGTACAGGGGAAGAATTCACCCCTCCACTTT.

The rearrangement uses TRBV6-1 and TRBJ2-4; perhaps TRBD1 as D (6 bases). This CDR3 has 14 amino acids. Germline CDR1 MNHNS, CDR2 SASEGT. V lost 2 bases and J 6 bases, leaving 11 bases between the germline ends. The CDR3 reads CASSETQGINIQYF. The CDR3 DNA reads TGTGCCAGCAGTGAAACACAGGGTATAAACATTCAGTACTTC.

This sequence joins TRBV6-4 and TRBJ2-7; TRBD2 matches at 7 bases. The V gene's germline CDR1 is MRHNA and CDR2 SNTAGT. The CDR3 length is 14 residues. Trimming at V came to 3 bases and at J to 1 base, leaving 3 bases not matched to a gene. Here the CDR3 reads CASSEGGESYEQYF. DNA of the CDR3: TGTGCCAGCAGTGAGGGGGGGGAGTCCTACGAGCAGTACTTC.

This clonotype was found a few times. This may be a read error, as it is one base from a much larger clone. The chain joins TRBV7-8 to TRBJ2-5; D possibly corresponds to TRBD2 (5 bases). V was clipped by 5 bases and J by 1 base, with 26 bases between them. The V gene's germline CDR1 is SGHVS and CDR2 FQNEAQ. CDR3 length: 19 residues. The CDR3 loop reads CASSLRMRARVQVQETQYF. As DNA, the CDR3 is TGTGCCAGCAGCCTTAGAATGCGGGCCCGCGTCCAAGTCCAAGAGACCCAGTACTTC.

With respect to this clonotype: Being one base from a much bigger clone, this may be a read error. The chain links TRBV24-1 to TRBJ1-6; D remains ambiguous. CDR1 is KGHDR and CDR2 is SFDVKD in the germline V gene. The CDR3 runs to 13 residues. The CDR3 sequence is CTTSDSDHSPLHF. The CDR3 DNA follows: TGTACCACCAGTGATTCAGACCATTCACCCCTCCACTTT.

V usage is TRBV15 and J usage is TRBJ2-2; 11 bases map to TRBD2. This CDR3 is built from 15 residues. Trimming removed 5 bases from V and 6 bases from J; junction bases left unmatched: 5. Germline V gene sequence: CDR1 LNHNV, CDR2 YYDKDF (reference sequence). The CDR3 region has the DNA TGTGCCACCAGCCTTGGGACTAGCGGCGCCGGGGAGCTGTTTTTT. This translates into CATSLGTSGAGELFF.

The sample holds many counts of this clonotype. The chain employs TRBV3-1 and TRBJ1-3; D is perhaps TRBD1 (5 bases). The CDR3 extends over 17 amino acids. Germline V lookup: CDR1 LGHDT, CDR2 YNNKEL (reference sequence). V lost 1 base and J 0 bases, leaving 13 bases between the germline ends. The CDR3 nucleotides are TGTGCCAGCAGCCAAGGGAGGGACTCCTCCTCTGGAAACACCATATATTTT. This encodes CASSQGRDSSSGNTIYF.

The chain combines TRBV9 with TRBJ2-3; D is unresolved. V was pared by 1 base and J by 0 bases, with 9 bases between. Germline lookup yields CDR1 SGDLS and CDR2 YYNGEE. The CDR3 is 15 amino acids. CDR3 bases: TGTGCCAGCAGCGTAATCCCCTCTAGCACAGATACGCAGTATTTT. It translates to CASSVIPSSTDTQYF. Supplemented by reference TRBV9 and TRBJ2-3, the full variable domain reads DSGVTQTPKHLITATGQRVTLRCSPRSGDLSVYWYQQSLDQGLQFLIQYYNGEERAKGNILERFSAQQFPDLHSELNLSSLELGDSALYFCASSVIPSSTDTQYFGPGTRLTVL.

There are many counts of this clonotype. The DNA of the CDR3 is TGTGCCAGCAGCCCTATTAACGGCCATTCACCCCTCCACTTT. It is translated as CASSPINGHSPLHF. This chain connects TRBV7-9 to TRBJ1-6; D uncertain. The germline V gene has CDR1 SEHNR and CDR2 FQNEAQ (reference sequence). The CDR3 loop spans 14 amino acids. V was cut by 5 bases and J by 8 bases, with 13 bases left in between. Drawing the rest from reference TRBV7-9 and TRBJ1-6, the complete variable domain is DTGVSQNPRHKITKRGQNVTFRCDPISEHNRLYWYRQTLGQGPEFLTYFQNEAQLEKSRLLSDRFSAERPKGSFSTLEIQRTEQGDSAMYLCASSPINGHSPLHFGNGTRLTVT.

This clonotype was recorded at least ten times. The J gene is TRBJ1-2, the V gene TRBV3-1; the D is unclear. Per the germline V gene, CDR1 is LGHDT and CDR2 is YNNKEL (reference sequence). V lost 5 bases, J lost 3 bases, and 16 bases lay in between. The CDR3 spans 15 residues. CDR3 residues: CASSSSGIRDYGYTF. CDR3 DNA: TGTGCCAGCAGCTCCTCCGGGATCCGGGACTATGGCTACACCTTC. Full variable domain (rest looked up from reference TRBV3-1 and TRBJ1-2): DTAVSQTPKYLVTQMGNDKSIKCEQNLGHDTMYWYKQDSKKFLKIMFSYNNKELIINETVPNRFSPKSPDKAHLNLHINSLELGDSAVYFCASSSSGIRDYGYTFGSGTRLTVV.

This clonotype occurred many times. This CDR3 reads CASYYRANGYTF. In nucleotides, the CDR3 is TGTGCCAGCTACTACAGGGCTAATGGCTACACCTTC. V is TRBV6-1 and J is TRBJ1-2, with D possibly matching TRBD1 (6 bases). The length of the CDR3 is 12 residues. The V and J ends lost 8 bases and 6 bases respectively, with 13 bases between them. The germline V gene encodes CDR1 MNHNS and CDR2 SASEGT.

This clonotype was seen only a few times. This chain links TRBV27 with TRBJ1-1; D is ambiguous. The CDR3 loop spans 14 amino acids. V gave up 3 bases and J gave up 1 base, with 9 bases separating them. Germline V gives CDR1 MNHEY, CDR2 SMNVEV (reference sequence). The CDR3 nucleotides are TGTGCCAGCAGTTTTAGGCGGGCGAACACTGAAGCTTTCTTT. It encodes CASSFRRANTEAFF.

In this sample, this clonotype turned up many times. The genes are TRBV7-9 and TRBJ2-7; possibly TRBD1 for D (7 bases). The CDR3 is made up of 14 amino acids. From germline, CDR1 is SEHNR and CDR2 FQNEAQ (reference sequence). V lost 6 bases and J 7 bases, leaving 19 bases between the germline ends. Written as DNA, the CDR3 is TGTGCCAGCAGGCATGGAGGGGGCGGATATGAGCAGTACTTC. Translating it yields CASRHGGGGYEQYF.

Only a few counts were recorded for this clonotype. The chain joins TRBV5-1 to TRBJ2-1, with 7 bases that match TRBD2. CDR1 and CDR2 from the germline V gene are SGHRS and YFSETQ. The CDR3 covers 16 residues. V lost 4 bases to trimming and J lost 0 bases; unmatched junction nucleotides: 7. The CDR3 is CASSKTSASSYNEQFF. Here the CDR3 DNA reads TGCGCCAGCAGCAAAACTAGCGCGAGCTCCTACAATGAGCAGTTCTTC. The whole variable domain, remainder taken from reference TRBV5-1 and TRBJ2-1, is KAGVTQTPRYLIKTRGQQVTLSCSPISGHRSVSWYQQTPGQGLQFLFEYFSETQRNKGNFPGRFSGRQFSNSRSEMNVSTLELGDSALYLCASSKTSASSYNEQFFGPGTRLTVL.